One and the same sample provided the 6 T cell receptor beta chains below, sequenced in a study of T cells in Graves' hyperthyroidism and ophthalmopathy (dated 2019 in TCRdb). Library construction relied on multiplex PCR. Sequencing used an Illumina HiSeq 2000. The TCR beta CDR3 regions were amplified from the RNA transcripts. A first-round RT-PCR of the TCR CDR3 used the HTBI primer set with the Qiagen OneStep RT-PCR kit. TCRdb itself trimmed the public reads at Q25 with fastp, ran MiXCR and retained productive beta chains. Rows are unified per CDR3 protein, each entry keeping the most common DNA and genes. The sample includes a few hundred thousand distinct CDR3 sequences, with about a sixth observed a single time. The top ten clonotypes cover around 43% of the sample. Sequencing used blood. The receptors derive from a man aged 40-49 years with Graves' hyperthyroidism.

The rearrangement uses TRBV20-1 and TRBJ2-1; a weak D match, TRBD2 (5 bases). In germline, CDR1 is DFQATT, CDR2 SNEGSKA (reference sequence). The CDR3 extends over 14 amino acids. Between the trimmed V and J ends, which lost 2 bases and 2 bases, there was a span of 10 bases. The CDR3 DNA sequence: TGCAGTGCTAGACGCGGGTCCGCCTACAATGAGCAGTTCTTC. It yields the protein CSARRGSAYNEQFF.

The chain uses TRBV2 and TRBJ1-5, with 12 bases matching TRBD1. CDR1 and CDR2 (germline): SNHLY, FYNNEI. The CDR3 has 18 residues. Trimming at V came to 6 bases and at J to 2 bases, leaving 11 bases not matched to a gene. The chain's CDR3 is CASSLRGQGAYGNQPQHF. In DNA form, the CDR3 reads TGTGCCAGCAGCCTGAGGGGACAGGGGGCCTATGGCAATCAGCCCCAGCATTTT.

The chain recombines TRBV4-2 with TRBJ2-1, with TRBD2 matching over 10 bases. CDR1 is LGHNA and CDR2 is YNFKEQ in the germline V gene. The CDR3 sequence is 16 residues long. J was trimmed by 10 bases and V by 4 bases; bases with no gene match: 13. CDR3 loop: CASSPVLAGDALEQFF. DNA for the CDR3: TGTGCCAGCAGCCCCGTGCTAGCGGGGGACGCGTTGGAGCAGTTCTTC.

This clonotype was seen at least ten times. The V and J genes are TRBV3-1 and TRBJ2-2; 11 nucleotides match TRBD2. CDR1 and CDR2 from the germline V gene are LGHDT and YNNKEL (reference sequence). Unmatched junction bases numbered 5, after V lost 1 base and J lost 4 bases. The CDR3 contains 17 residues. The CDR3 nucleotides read TGTGCCAGCAGCCAAGTGGGGACTAGCGGTTTCACCGGGGAGCTGTTTTTT. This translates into CASSQVGTSGFTGELFF.

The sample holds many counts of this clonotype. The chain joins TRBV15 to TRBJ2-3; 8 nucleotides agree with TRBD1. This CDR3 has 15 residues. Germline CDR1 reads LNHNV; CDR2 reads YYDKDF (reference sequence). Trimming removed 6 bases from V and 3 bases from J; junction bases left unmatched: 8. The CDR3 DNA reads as TGTGCCACCAGAAGTACAGGGGGGAAGACAGATACGCAGTATTTT. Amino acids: CATRSTGGKTDTQYF.

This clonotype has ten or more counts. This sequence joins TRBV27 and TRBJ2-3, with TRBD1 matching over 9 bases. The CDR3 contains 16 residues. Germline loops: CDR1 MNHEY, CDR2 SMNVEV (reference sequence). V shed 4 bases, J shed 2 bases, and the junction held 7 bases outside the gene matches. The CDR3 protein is CASSYTGGAYTDTQYF. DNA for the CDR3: TGTGCCAGCAGTTATACAGGGGGCGCTTACACAGATACGCAGTATTTT.